This T cell receptor (beta chain) was documented in a study of T cell responses to AZD1222 COVID-19 vaccine. Sequencing was performed with immunoSEQ multiplex PCR; in TCRdb, only in-frame clones are kept and a portion is missing. Altogether over 45,000 clones are present, 89% being singletons, with the ten largest covering approximately 5.3%. Overall study results and limits: Repertoires were sampled only after the peak T cell response. Nearly half of unique spike-specific TCRs reportedly avoided B.1.351 and B.1.1.7 mutated regions.

This clone was observed a few times. The antigen remains unidentified. V lost 1 base and J 3 bases, leaving 9 bases between the germline ends. The germline CDR1 and CDR2 sequences are MDHEN and SYDVKM. This CDR3 has 14 residues. This specimen was peripheral blood, taken 28 days after the second AZD1222 dose. The V gene is TRBV28, the J gene TRBJ1-2; a possible D gene is TRBD1 (6 bases). This TCR derives from an adult who received the AZD1222 COVID-19 vaccine. CDR3 sequence reads: CASSLFPGDYGYTF. CDR3 sequence (DNA): TGTGCCAGCAGTTTATTCCCAGGGGACTATGGCTACACCTTC.